This T cell receptor beta chain was observed in a study of control samples from healthy donors and cancer patients. The method was immunoSEQ multiplex PCR; TCRdb's version includes in-frame clones alone and lacks a portion of them. The table has 100,000 to 150,000 clones, 87% seen once. This CDR3 region has 11 residues. Looked up from germline, CDR1 is LGHDT and CDR2 is YNNKEL (reference sequence). V shed 2 bases and J shed 7 bases, with 6 bases lying between them. Sequenced: blood. This TCR was recovered from a man younger than 30 in good health. This rearrangement joins TRBV3-1 (or the pseudogene TRBV3-2) to TRBJ2-7; D not resolved. The CDR3: CASSQRLEQYF. For the CDR3, the DNA is TGTGCCAGCAGCCAAAGGCTTGAGCAGTACTTC.